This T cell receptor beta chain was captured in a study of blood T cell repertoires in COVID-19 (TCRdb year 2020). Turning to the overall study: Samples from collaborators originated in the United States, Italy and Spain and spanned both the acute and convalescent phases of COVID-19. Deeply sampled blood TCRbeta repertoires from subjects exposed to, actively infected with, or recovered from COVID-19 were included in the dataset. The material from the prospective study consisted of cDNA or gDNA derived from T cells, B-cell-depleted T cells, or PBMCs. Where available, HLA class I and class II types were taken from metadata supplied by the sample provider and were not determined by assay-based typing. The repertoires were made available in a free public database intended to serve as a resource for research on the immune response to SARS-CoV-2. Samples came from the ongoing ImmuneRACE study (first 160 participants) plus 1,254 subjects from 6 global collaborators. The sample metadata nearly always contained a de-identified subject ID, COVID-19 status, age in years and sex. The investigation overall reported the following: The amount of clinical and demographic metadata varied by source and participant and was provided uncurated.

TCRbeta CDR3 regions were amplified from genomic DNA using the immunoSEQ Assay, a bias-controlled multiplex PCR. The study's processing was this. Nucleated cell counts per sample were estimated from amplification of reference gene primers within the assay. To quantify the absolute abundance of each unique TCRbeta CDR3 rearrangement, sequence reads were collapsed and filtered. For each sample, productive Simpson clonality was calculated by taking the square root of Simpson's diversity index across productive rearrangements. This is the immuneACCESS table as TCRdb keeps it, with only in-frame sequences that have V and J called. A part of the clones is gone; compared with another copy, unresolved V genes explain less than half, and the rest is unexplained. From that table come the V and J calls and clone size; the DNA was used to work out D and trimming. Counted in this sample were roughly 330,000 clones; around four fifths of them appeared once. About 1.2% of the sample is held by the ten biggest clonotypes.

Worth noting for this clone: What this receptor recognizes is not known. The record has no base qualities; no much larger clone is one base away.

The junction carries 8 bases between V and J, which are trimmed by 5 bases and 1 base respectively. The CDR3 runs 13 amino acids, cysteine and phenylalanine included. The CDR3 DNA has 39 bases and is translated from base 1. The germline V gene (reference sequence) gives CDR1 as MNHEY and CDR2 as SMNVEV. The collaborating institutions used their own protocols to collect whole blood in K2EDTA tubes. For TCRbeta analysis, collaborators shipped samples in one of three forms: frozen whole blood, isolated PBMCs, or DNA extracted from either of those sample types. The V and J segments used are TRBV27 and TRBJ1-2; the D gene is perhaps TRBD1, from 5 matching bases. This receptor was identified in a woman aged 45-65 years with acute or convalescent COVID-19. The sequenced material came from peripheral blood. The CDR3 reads CASSGHVNYGYTF. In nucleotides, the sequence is TGTGCCAGCAGTGGACACGTTAACTATGGCTACACCTTC.